This T cell receptor beta chain was recorded in a study of blood T cell repertoires in COVID-19. In the study overall: Acute-phase and convalescent COVID-19 samples originated in the United States, Italy and Spain. In each case, the material was cDNA or gDNA derived from T cells, B-cell-depleted T cells, or PBMCs.

V was shortened by 0 bases and J by 8 bases, with 17 bases between the two germline ends. This CDR3 comprises 16 residues. Germline V gene sequence: CDR1 SGHRS, CDR2 YFSETQ. Source study methods: Amplification of reference gene primers was used by the study to estimate nucleated cell counts. Profiled with immunoSEQ multiplex PCR; TCRdb holds only in-frame clones, not every one. The DNA gave D and trimming, while V, J and clone size come from that table. The sample yields about 180,000 clones, more than 75% seen once. Material for sequencing was peripheral blood. This receptor was taken from a person aged 65 to 79 with COVID-19, enrolled during active disease. The rearrangement uses TRBV5-1 and TRBJ1-4, with D perhaps TRBD1 (6 bases). The chain's CDR3 is CASSLAQGSGKEKLFF. The CDR3 bases are TGCGCCAGCAGCTTGGCGCAGGGGTCAGGAAAAGAAAAACTGTTTTTT.